The 9 T cell receptor beta chains below come from one sample, sequenced in a study of shared clonotypes between healthy human individuals. The table came from immunoSEQ multiplex PCR; TCRdb's copy has only in-frame clones and leaves some out. The table records about 1 million clones, 65% to 75% of them present only once. Sequences were obtained from memory CD4+ T cells sorted from blood. Subset reported: CD45RA-negative fraction. The receptors shown here come from a man younger than 35 in good health.

This rearrangement joins TRBV10-3 to TRBJ1-2; possibly TRBD1 for D (5 bases). CDR3 length: 12 amino acids. V was trimmed by 9 bases and J by 3 bases, leaving 11 bases between them. Germline CDR1 is ENHRY and CDR2 is SYGVKD. The CDR3, as DNA: TGTGCCATAGCCAGGGAGGACTATGGCTACACCTTC. Translation: CAIAREDYGYTF.

This clone was seen a handful of times. This chain connects TRBV6-5 to TRBJ1-2; the D is unclear. The CDR3 length is 13 residues. Trimming took off 2 bases at V and 4 bases at J, with 8 bases between the two ends. Per the germline V gene, CDR1 is MNHEY and CDR2 is SVGAGI. In DNA, the CDR3 is TGTGCCAGCAGTTACCCCATGGGCTATGGCTACACCTTC. Its translation is CASSYPMGYGYTF.

V gene TRBV4-2 combines with J gene TRBJ2-5; 9 positions agree with TRBD2. The CDR3 consists of 16 residues. Germline V gives CDR1 LGHNA, CDR2 YNFKEQ. The ends lost 0 bases at V and 5 bases at J; junction bases unmatched: 7. The CDR3 loop is CASSQDEAGGSETQYF. Written as DNA, the CDR3 is TGTGCCAGCAGCCAAGATGAAGCGGGGGGTTCGGAGACCCAGTACTTC.

The chain couples TRBV30 to TRBJ1-3, with 7 bases matching TRBD1. The CDR3 contains 13 residues. The V and J ends lost 3 bases and 4 bases, in that order; junction bases with no gene match: 3. Germline V lookup: CDR1 GTSNPN, CDR2 SVGIG (reference sequence). Here the CDR3 reads CAWSEGGGNTIYF. In DNA form, the CDR3 reads TGTGCCTGGAGCGAAGGGGGCGGAAACACCATATATTTT.

This clone was detected a few times. In the same sample, other DNA sequences code for this CDR3. The V call is TRBV6-1, the J call TRBJ1-5, with D tentatively TRBD1 (5 bases). The CDR3 runs 13 residues. From germline, CDR1 is MNHNS and CDR2 SASEGT. The ends were cut back, 7 bases at V and 4 bases at J, with 11 bases in the middle. The chain's CDR3 is CASTRDSNQPQHF. The CDR3 nucleotides read TGTGCCAGCACCAGGGATTCGAATCAGCCCCAGCATTTT.

The rearrangement uses TRBV6-5 and TRBJ2-2; weak D call: TRBD1 (6 bases). CDR3 length: 14 residues. Looked up from germline, CDR1 is MNHEY and CDR2 is SVGAGI. V was pared by 7 bases and J by 4 bases, with 13 bases between. The CDR3 loop reads CASIPDRFTGELFF. CDR3 nucleotides: TGTGCCAGCATCCCGGACAGATTCACCGGGGAGCTGTTTTTT.

This clone was detected only a few times. The chain recombines TRBV10-1 with TRBJ2-1; a weak D match, TRBD2 (5 bases). This CDR3 has 14 residues. Per the germline V gene, CDR1 is WNHNN and CDR2 is SYGVQD (reference sequence). Between the trimmed V and J ends, which lost 11 bases and 8 bases, there was a span of 22 bases. The CDR3 DNA follows: TGCGCCGGACTTGACACCTCTACATTCCATGAGCAGTTCTTC. This gives the protein CAGLDTSTFHEQFF.

The gene calls are TRBV6-1 and TRBJ2-5; 9 bases line up with TRBD2. J lost 4 bases, V lost 9 bases, and 9 bases had no gene match. CDR1 is MNHNS and CDR2 is SASEGT in the germline V gene. The CDR3 loop spans 14 amino acids. This CDR3 reads CASFLGGRVETQYF. The CDR3 DNA reads as TGTGCCAGTTTCCTAGGCGGGAGGGTAGAGACCCAGTACTTC.

This chain joins TRBV5-4 and TRBJ1-2, with TRBD1 identical over 11 bases. V shed 4 bases and J 2 bases; nucleotides not matched to a gene: 7. The CDR3 runs 16 residues. The germline gives CDR1 SGHNT, CDR2 YYREEE (reference sequence). CDR3 amino acids: CASSPGQGGSNYGYTF. CDR3 nucleotide sequence: TGTGCCAGCAGCCCGGGACAGGGGGGATCCAACTATGGCTACACCTTC.